The clone carrying this T cell receptor beta chain was observed many times. This sample is part of a study of Graves' ophthalmopathy and Graves' hyperthyroidism. Turning to the study itself: Over 18 months of follow-up, stable hyperthyroidism required that no ophthalmopathy appear.

RNA transcripts were the source from which TCR beta CDR3 regions were amplified. A first-round RT-PCR used HTBI primers, followed by a second-round multiplex PCR. TCRdb reprocessed the multiplex PCR reads via MiXCR and lists one record per CDR3 protein. The table has around 590,000 distinct CDR3 sequences, about 40% seen once; the top ten hold about 4.2%. Deletions cut 1 base from V and 2 bases from J, with 9 bases between. The CDR3 is made up of 15 amino acids. Sequencing input: peripheral blood or thyroid tissue (not recorded which). This sequence joins TRBV12-3 or TRBV12-4 and TRBJ1-3; D unclear. The origin of this receptor is an adult man with Graves' hyperthyroidism. The CDR3 loop reads CASSLGFSAGNTIYF. In DNA form, the CDR3 reads TGTGCCAGCAGTTTAGGATTTTCCGCTGGAAACACCATATATTTT.